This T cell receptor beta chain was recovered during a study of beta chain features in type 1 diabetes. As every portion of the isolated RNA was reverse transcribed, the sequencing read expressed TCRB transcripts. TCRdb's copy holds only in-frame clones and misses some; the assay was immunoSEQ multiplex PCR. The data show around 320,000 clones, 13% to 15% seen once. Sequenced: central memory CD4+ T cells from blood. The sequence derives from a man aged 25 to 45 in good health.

The CDR3 bases are TGTGCCAGCAGTTTATTCTGGGGCCCTAGAAATGAGCAGTTCTTC. Translating it yields CASSLFWGPRNEQFF. The chain links TRBV27 to TRBJ2-1; D is perhaps TRBD1 (5 bases). Per germline, CDR1 MNHEY and CDR2 SMNVEV (reference sequence). With 1 base removed from V and 7 bases from J, the gap between germline ends came to 14 bases. The CDR3 is made up of 15 amino acids.